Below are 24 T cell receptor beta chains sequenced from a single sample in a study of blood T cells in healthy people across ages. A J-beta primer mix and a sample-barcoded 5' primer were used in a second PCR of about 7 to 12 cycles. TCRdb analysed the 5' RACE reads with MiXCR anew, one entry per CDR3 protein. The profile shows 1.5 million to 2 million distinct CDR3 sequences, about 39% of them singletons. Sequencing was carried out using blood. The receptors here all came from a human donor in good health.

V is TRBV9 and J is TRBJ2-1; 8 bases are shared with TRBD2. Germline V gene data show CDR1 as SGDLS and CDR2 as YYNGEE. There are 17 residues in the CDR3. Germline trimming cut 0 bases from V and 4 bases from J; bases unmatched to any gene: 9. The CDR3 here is CASSVVDRGGSYNEQFF. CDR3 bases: TGTGCCAGCAGCGTAGTTGATCGGGGGGGTAGTTACAATGAGCAGTTCTTC.

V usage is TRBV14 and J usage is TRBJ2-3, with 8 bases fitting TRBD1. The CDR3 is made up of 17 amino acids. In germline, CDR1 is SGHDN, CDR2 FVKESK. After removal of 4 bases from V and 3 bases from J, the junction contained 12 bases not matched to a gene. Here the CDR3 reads CASSPIPWTGTTDTQYF. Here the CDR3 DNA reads TGTGCCAGCAGCCCCATCCCTTGGACAGGGACGACAGATACGCAGTATTTT.

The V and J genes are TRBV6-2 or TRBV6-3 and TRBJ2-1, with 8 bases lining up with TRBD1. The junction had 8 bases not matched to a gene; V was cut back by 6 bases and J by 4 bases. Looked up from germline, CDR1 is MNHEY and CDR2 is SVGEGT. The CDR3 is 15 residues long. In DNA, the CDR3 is TGTGCCAGCAGGGGGACAGGCAGTCTTTACAATGAGCAGTTCTTC. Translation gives CASRGTGSLYNEQFF.

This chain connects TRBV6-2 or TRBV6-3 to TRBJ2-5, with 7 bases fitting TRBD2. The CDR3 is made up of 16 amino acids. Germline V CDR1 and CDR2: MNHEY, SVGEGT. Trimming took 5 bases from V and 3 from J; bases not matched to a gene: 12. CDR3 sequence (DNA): TGTGCCAGCAGTAAGCGGGGTCGGCGGTTAGAAGAGACCCAGTACTTC. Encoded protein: CASSKRGRRLEETQYF.

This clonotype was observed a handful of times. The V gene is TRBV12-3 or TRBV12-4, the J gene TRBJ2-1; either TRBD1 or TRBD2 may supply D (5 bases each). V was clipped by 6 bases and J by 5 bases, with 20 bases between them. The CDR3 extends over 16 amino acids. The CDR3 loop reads CASSLGADPSHNEQFF. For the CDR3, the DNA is TGTGCCAGCAGCCTCGGGGCAGATCCTTCTCACAATGAGCAGTTCTTC.

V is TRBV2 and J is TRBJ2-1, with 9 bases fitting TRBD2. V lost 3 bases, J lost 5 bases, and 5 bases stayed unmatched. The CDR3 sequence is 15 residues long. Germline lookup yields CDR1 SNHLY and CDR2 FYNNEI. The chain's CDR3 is CASSDSAGGNNEQFF. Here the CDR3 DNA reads TGTGCCAGCAGTGATTCAGCGGGGGGAAACAATGAGCAGTTCTTC.

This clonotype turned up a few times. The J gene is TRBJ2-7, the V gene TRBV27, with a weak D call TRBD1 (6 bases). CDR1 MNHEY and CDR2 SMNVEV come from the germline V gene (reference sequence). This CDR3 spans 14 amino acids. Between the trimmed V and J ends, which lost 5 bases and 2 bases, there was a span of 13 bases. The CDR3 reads CASSRQAPTYEQYF. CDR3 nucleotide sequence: TGTGCCAGCAGTCGACAGGCACCCACCTACGAGCAGTACTTC.

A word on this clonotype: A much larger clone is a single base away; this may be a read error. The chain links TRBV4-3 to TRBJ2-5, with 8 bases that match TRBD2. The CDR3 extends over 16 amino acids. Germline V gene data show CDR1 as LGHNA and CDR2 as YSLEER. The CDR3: CASSQVPGGPQDTQYF. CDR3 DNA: TGCGCCAGCAGCCAAGTTCCGGGGGGGCCACAAGACACCCAGTACTTC.

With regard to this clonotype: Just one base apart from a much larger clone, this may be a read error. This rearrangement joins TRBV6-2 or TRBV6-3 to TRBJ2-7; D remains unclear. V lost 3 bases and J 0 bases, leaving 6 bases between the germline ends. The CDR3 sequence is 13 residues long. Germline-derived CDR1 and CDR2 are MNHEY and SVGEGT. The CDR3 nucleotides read TGTGCCAGCAGTTATGACGGCTCCTACGAGCAGTACTTC. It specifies CASSYDGSYEQYF.

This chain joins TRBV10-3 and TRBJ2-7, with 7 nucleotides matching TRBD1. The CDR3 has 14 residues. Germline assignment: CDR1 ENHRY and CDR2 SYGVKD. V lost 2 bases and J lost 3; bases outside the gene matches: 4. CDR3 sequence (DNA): TGTGCCATCAGTGAGAAGGGACAGTACTACGAGCAGTACTTC. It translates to CAISEKGQYYEQYF.

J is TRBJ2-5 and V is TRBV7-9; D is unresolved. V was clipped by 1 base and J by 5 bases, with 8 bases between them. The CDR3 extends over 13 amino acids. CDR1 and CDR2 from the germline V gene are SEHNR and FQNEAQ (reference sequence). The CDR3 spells CASSLETMETQYF. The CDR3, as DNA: TGTGCCAGCAGCTTAGAAACAATGGAGACCCAGTACTTC.

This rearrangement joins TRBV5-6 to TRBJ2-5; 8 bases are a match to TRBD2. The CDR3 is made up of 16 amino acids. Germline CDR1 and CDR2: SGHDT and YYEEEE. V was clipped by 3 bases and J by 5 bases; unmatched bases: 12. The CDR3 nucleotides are TGTGCCAGCAGCTCGCCTGACCCCGGGAGGGTGGAGACCCAGTACTTC. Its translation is CASSSPDPGRVETQYF.

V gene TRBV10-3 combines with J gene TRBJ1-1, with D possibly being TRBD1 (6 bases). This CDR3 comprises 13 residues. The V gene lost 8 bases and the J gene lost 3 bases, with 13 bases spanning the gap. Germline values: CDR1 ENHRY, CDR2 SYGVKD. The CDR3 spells CAIGGGPDTEAFF. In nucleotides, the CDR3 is TGTGCCATCGGGGGGGGGCCAGACACTGAAGCTTTCTTT.

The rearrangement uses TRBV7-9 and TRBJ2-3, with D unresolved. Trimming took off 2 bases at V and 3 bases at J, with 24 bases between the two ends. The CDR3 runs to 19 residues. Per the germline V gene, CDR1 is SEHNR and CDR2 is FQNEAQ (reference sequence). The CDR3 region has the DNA TGTGCCAGCAGCTTAAGAATTGGTTCGCGCTATGAAAGGACAGATACGCAGTATTTT. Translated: CASSLRIGSRYERTDTQYF.

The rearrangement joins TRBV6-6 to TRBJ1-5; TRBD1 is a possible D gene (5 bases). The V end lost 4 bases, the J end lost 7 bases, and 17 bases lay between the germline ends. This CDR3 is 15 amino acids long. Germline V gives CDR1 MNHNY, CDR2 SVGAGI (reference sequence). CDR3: CASSSGQAQRQPQHF. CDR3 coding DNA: TGTGCCAGCAGTTCGGGGCAGGCACAGAGGCAGCCCCAGCATTTT.

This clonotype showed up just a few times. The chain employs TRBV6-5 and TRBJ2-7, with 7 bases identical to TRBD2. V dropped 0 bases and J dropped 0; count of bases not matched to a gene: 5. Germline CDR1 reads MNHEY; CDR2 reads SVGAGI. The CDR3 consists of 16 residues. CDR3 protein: CASSYSLAESSYEQYF. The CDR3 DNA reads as TGTGCCAGCAGTTACTCCCTAGCGGAAAGCTCCTACGAGCAGTACTTC.

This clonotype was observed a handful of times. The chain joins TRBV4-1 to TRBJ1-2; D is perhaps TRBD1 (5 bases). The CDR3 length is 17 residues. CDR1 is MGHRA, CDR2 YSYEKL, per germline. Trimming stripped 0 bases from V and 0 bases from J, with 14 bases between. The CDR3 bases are TGCGCCAGCAGCCAAGATCTGGAGTGGGGCGCTAACTATGGCTACACCTTC. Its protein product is CASSQDLEWGANYGYTF.

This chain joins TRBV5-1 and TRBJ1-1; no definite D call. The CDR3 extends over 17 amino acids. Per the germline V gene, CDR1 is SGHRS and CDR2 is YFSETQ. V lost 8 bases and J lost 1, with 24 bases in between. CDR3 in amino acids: CARADLPQRGQNTEAFF. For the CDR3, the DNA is TGCGCCAGGGCCGACCTCCCCCAACGCGGGCAGAACACTGAAGCTTTCTTT.

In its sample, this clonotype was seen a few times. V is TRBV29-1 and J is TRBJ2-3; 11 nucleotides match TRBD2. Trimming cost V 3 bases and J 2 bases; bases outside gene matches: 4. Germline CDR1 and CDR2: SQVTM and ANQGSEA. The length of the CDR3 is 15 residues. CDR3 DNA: TGCAGCGTTGAGCAGACTAGCGGGGCCACAGATACGCAGTATTTT. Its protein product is CSVEQTSGATDTQYF.

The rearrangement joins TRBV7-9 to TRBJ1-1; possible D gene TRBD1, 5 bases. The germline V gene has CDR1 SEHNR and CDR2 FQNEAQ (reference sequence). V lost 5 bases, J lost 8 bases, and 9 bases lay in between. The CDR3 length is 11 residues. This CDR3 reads CASSKTVEAFF. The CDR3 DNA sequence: TGTGCCAGCAGCAAGACAGTCGAAGCTTTCTTT. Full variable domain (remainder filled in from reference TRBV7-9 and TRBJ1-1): DTGVSQNPRHKITKRGQNVTFRCDPISEHNRLYWYRQTLGQGPEFLTYFQNEAQLEKSRLLSDRFSAERPKGSFSTLEIQRTEQGDSAMYLCASSKTVEAFFGQGTRLTVV.

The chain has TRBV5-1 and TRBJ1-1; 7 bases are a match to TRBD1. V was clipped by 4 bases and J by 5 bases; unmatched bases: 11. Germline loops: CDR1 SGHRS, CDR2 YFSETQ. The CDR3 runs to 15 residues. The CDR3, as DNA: TGCGCCAGCAGCATCGAGACAGGGAGCAGGACTGAAGCTTTCTTT. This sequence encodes CASSIETGSRTEAFF.

This chain's CDR3 is CASSRGTSGSGADTQYF. The DNA of the CDR3 is TGTGCCAGCAGCCGCGGGACTAGCGGGAGCGGGGCAGATACGCAGTATTTT. J is TRBJ2-3 and V is TRBV6-1; 14 nucleotides align to TRBD2. Germline loops: CDR1 MNHNS, CDR2 SASEGT. The V segment lost 6 bases and the J segment 4 bases; nucleotides outside the gene matches: 9. The CDR3 has 17 residues.

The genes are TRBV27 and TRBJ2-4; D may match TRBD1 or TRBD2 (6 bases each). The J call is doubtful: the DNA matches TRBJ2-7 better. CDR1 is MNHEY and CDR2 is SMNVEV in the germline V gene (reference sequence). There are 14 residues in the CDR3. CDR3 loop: CASSSGDKPYEQYF. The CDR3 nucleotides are TGTGCCAGCAGTTCGGGGGACAAACCGTACGAGCAGTACTTC.

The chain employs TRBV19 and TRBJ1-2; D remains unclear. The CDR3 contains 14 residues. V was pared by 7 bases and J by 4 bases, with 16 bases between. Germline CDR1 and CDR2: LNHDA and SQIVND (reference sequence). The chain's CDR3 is CASTPPGTVYGYTF. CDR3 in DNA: TGTGCCAGTACCCCCCCGGGCACGGTCTATGGCTACACCTTC.